Following are 31 T cell receptor beta chains from one sample sequenced in a study of Ad26.COV2.S vaccination and SARS-CoV-2 variants. Clones were read by immunoSEQ multiplex PCR, and TCRdb kept only the in-frame ones, dropping some. Of around 250,000 clones listed, around 85% were seen once; the top ten hold roughly 3%. Treatment here: some 20 received Ad26.COV2.S at low or high dose, single or two shots; 5 received placebo; per-sample allocation not given. Vaccine and placebo recipients were sampled on day 63 after the first injection. Sequenced here: peripheral blood, sampled in a trial of Ad26.COV2.S vaccine versus placebo. The origin of the receptors is a person aged 18 to 59 who received the Ad26.COV2.S COVID-19 vaccine or a placebo.

This chain uses TRBV4-1 with TRBJ2-3; 8 positions agree with TRBD2. V dropped 4 bases and J dropped 1; count of bases not matched to a gene: 7. Germline CDR1 MGHRA, CDR2 YSYEKL. This CDR3 spans 16 amino acids. In nucleotides, the CDR3 is TGCGCCAGCAGCCTGCACTCCGGGGGGGGCACAGATACGCAGTATTTT. Residues: CASSLHSGGGTDTQYF.

The V call is TRBV6-6, the J call TRBJ1-2, with a possible D match to TRBD1 (5 bases). Trimming stripped 1 base from V and 8 bases from J, with 5 bases between. The CDR3 contains 11 residues. The V gene's germline CDR1 is MNHNY and CDR2 SVGAGI (reference sequence). The CDR3 sequence is CASSYWGGYTF. The DNA of the CDR3 is TGTGCCAGCAGTTACTGGGGGGGCTACACCTTC.

V is TRBV5-1 and J is TRBJ1-1, with 7 bases that match TRBD1. The J segment lost 2 bases and the V segment lost 3 bases, leaving 4 bases of the junction unmatched. The V gene's germline CDR1 is SGHRS and CDR2 YFSETQ. This CDR3 has 14 amino acids. Here the CDR3 reads CASSSRDSNTEAFF. CDR3 nucleotide sequence: TGCGCCAGCAGCTCCAGGGACAGTAACACTGAAGCTTTCTTT.

This chain uses TRBV24-1 with TRBJ2-3; no firm D call. Trimming left V 0 bases short and J 4 bases short, with 10 bases between. From germline, CDR1 is KGHDR and CDR2 SFDVKD. The CDR3 contains 15 residues. The CDR3 spells CATSDLWSGPDTQYF. The CDR3 coding sequence is TGTGCCACCAGTGATTTGTGGTCAGGCCCAGATACGCAGTATTTT.

The CDR3 region has the DNA TGTGCCAGCAGCCCAGGAGGGGAGGATTATGGCTACACCTTC. As protein: CASSPGGEDYGYTF. This chain uses TRBV7-6 with TRBJ1-2; D perhaps matches TRBD1 (5 bases). Germline values: CDR1 SGHVS, CDR2 FNYEAQ. The ends were cut back, 5 bases at V and 5 bases at J, with 15 bases in the middle. The CDR3 is 14 amino acids.

This chain joins TRBV10-3 and TRBJ1-1; unclear D gene. CDR1 is ENHRY, CDR2 SYGVKD, per germline. V lost 3 bases and J lost 10, with 15 bases in between. This CDR3 spans 13 amino acids. The chain's CDR3 is CAISEGRPDAAFF. The CDR3 nucleotides read TGTGCCATCAGTGAAGGCAGGCCCGATGCAGCTTTCTTT.

The chain links TRBV6-2 or TRBV6-3 to TRBJ1-2; the match to TRBD1 covers 8 bases. V trimming: 0 bases; J trimming: 0 bases; junction bases outside the gene matches: 6. The CDR3 is 17 residues long. Per germline, CDR1 MNHEY and CDR2 SVGEGT. The CDR3 sequence: CASSYSSPTGANYGYTF. Here the CDR3 DNA reads TGTGCCAGCAGTTACTCGAGTCCGACAGGGGCTAACTATGGCTACACCTTC.

The rearrangement uses TRBV7-9 and TRBJ2-1; 12 bases fit TRBD2. The V segment lost 3 bases and the J segment 5 bases; nucleotides outside the gene matches: 8. The CDR3 has 17 amino acids. Per the germline V gene, CDR1 is SEHNR and CDR2 is FQNEAQ (reference sequence). This CDR3 reads CASSFGLAGRGDNEQFF. The CDR3 DNA reads as TGTGCCAGCAGCTTCGGACTAGCGGGAAGGGGGGACAATGAGCAGTTCTTC.

This clone was found a few times. One junction end does not reproduce the germline sequence, and a read error may be involved. V and J are TRBV7-7 and TRBJ2-2; TRBD2 matches at 9 bases. Germline CDR1 SSHAT, CDR2 FNYEAQ (reference sequence). This CDR3 is 16 amino acids long. DNA of the CDR3: TGTGCTAGCAGCCCCCGGCGGGGGGGCGCGTCCGGGGAGCTGTTTTTT. Its translation: CASSPRRGGASGELFF.

This chain connects TRBV7-9 to TRBJ2-7; 10 nucleotides agree with TRBD1. This CDR3 has 17 residues. Germline trimming cut 2 bases from V and 0 bases from J; bases unmatched to any gene: 7. Germline CDR1 and CDR2: SEHNR and FQNEAQ (reference sequence). The CDR3 bases are TGTGCCAGCAGCTTAAGGCGGGACAGGGGCGACTCCTACGAGCAGTACTTC. This sequence encodes CASSLRRDRGDSYEQYF.

The chain recombines TRBV6-5 with TRBJ1-5, with D unclear. CDR1 is MNHEY and CDR2 is SVGAGI in the germline V gene. Trimming removed 7 bases at V and 2 bases at J, with 15 bases between. The CDR3 sequence is 15 residues long. The CDR3 here is CASNKGGFGNQPQHF. In DNA, the CDR3 is TGTGCCAGCAACAAAGGAGGTTTTGGCAATCAGCCCCAGCATTTT.

This chain uses TRBV5-3 with TRBJ2-1, with D perhaps matching TRBD2 (5 bases). TRBV5-3 has ORF status, its function being uncertain. Deletions cut 1 base from V and 8 bases from J, with 7 bases between. The CDR3 is 12 amino acids. CDR3 amino acids: CARSLSGDEQFF. The CDR3 nucleotides are TGTGCCAGAAGCTTGTCCGGGGATGAGCAGTTCTTC.

The J gene is TRBJ1-2, the V gene TRBV19; 9 bases fit TRBD1. Germline CDR1 is LNHDA and CDR2 is SQIVND (reference sequence). The trim removed 3 bases at V and 4 bases at J, leaving 3 bases unmatched. CDR3 length equals 14 residues. The CDR3 DNA sequence: TGTGCCAGTAGTATCGGGGGACAGGGCTATGGCTACACCTTC. Amino acid sequence: CASSIGGQGYGYTF.

Concerning this clone: This sample includes further DNA sequences coding for the same CDR3. The chain uses TRBV6-1 and TRBJ2-7; 11 bases line up with TRBD1. Germline CDR1 MNHNS, CDR2 SASEGT. This CDR3 is 15 amino acids long. The J segment lost 1 base and the V segment lost 3 bases, leaving 2 bases of the junction unmatched. The CDR3 DNA reads TGTGCCAGCAGTGAGGGGACAGGGGGGTCCTACGAGCAGTACTTC. It yields the protein CASSEGTGGSYEQYF.

The chain combines TRBV27 with TRBJ2-1; 13 nucleotides line up with TRBD2. Germline CDR1 is MNHEY and CDR2 is SMNVEV (reference sequence). The V segment lost 5 bases and the J segment 0 bases; nucleotides outside the gene matches: 10. The CDR3 length is 19 residues. The CDR3 region is CASSPRLTSGRISYNEQFF. DNA of the CDR3: TGTGCCAGCAGTCCACGACTGACTAGCGGGAGGATCTCCTACAATGAGCAGTTCTTC.

This CDR3 reads CASSPSSGGWETQYF. CDR3 in DNA: TGTGCCAGCAGCCCAAGTAGCGGGGGCTGGGAGACCCAGTACTTC. The V and J genes are TRBV7-3 and TRBJ2-5; the match to TRBD2 covers 9 bases. V lost 5 bases to trimming and J lost 5 bases; unmatched junction nucleotides: 9. This CDR3 is built from 15 residues. The germline gives CDR1 SGHTA, CDR2 FQGTGA.

This chain links TRBV27 with TRBJ1-2, with 9 bases matching TRBD1. The junction had 3 bases not matched to a gene; V was cut back by 3 bases and J by 4 bases. Per the germline V gene, CDR1 is MNHEY and CDR2 is SMNVEV (reference sequence). The CDR3 length is 14 residues. The CDR3 here is CASSLGTGFYGYTF. The CDR3, as DNA: TGTGCCAGCAGTTTGGGGACAGGGTTCTATGGCTACACCTTC.

The chain carries TRBV7-9 and TRBJ2-1, with 10 bases that match TRBD2. Germline V gives CDR1 SEHNR, CDR2 FQNEAQ (reference sequence). CDR3 length: 15 amino acids. Germline trimming cut 5 bases from V and 6 bases from J; bases unmatched to any gene: 7. The DNA of the CDR3 is TGTGCCAGCAGCACCGGGACTAGCGACTTCAATGAGCAGTTCTTC. Protein sequence: CASSTGTSDFNEQFF. Based on the CDR3 plus reference TRBV7-9 and TRBJ2-1, the full variable domain is DTGVSQNPRHKITKRGQNVTFRCDPISEHNRLYWYRQTLGQGPEFLTYFQNEAQLEKSRLLSDRFSAERPKGSFSTLEIQRTEQGDSAMYLCASSTGTSDFNEQFFGPGTRLTVL.

This chain links TRBV5-1 with TRBJ2-3; 11 bases are a match to TRBD2. In germline, CDR1 is SGHRS, CDR2 YFSETQ. After removal of 3 bases from V and 2 bases from J, the junction contained 2 bases not matched to a gene. This CDR3 has 15 amino acids. The CDR3 coding sequence is TGCGCCAGCAGCTCGGGACTAGCGGACACAGATACGCAGTATTTT. It is translated as CASSSGLADTDTQYF.

This chain links TRBV6-5 with TRBJ1-4; possibly TRBD1 for D (6 bases). CDR1 MNHEY and CDR2 SVGAGI come from the germline V gene. This CDR3 has 14 residues. V lost 6 bases and J lost 4, with 12 bases in between. CDR3 sequence (DNA): TGTGCCAGCAGAACAGGACAGAATAATGAAAAACTGTTTTTT. Residues: CASRTGQNNEKLFF.

V gene TRBV19 combines with J gene TRBJ2-3; D gene ambiguous. CDR3 length: 12 residues. The germline CDR1 and CDR2 sequences are LNHDA and SQIVND (reference sequence). V lost 5 bases to trimming and J lost 4 bases, with 7 bases between them. CDR3 sequence: CASSSWPDTQYF. Written as DNA, the CDR3 is TGTGCCAGTAGTTCATGGCCAGATACGCAGTATTTT.

This chain joins TRBV24-1 and TRBJ2-1; 14 bases map to TRBD2. The CDR3 is made up of 14 amino acids. The V segment lost 7 bases and the J segment 8 bases; nucleotides outside the gene matches: 3. CDR1 KGHDR and CDR2 SFDVKD come from the germline V gene. CDR3 loop: CATRTSGRAHEQFF. As DNA, the CDR3 is TGTGCCACCAGGACTAGCGGGAGGGCCCATGAGCAGTTCTTC.

The CDR3 region is CASSSGMEGGTQYF. The CDR3, as DNA: TGTGCCAGCAGCTCAGGGATGGAGGGTGGGACCCAGTACTTC. V gene TRBV7-3 combines with J gene TRBJ2-5; D is possibly TRBD2 (6 bases). Germline loops: CDR1 SGHTA, CDR2 FQGTGA. V was pared by 4 bases and J by 7 bases, with 16 bases between. This CDR3 has 14 residues. Using reference TRBV7-3 and TRBJ2-5 for the parts outside the CDR3, the full variable domain is GAGVSQTPSNKVTEKGKYVELRCDPISGHTALYWYRQSLGQGPEFLIYFQGTGAADDSGLPNDRFFAVRPEGSVSTLKIQRTERGDSAVYLCASSSGMEGGTQYFGPGTRLLVL.

V usage is TRBV19 and J usage is TRBJ2-5; TRBD2 agrees at 9 bases. The CDR3 has 15 amino acids. J gave up 1 base and V 3 bases, and 3 bases lay outside the gene matches. Per the germline V gene, CDR1 is LNHDA and CDR2 is SQIVND (reference sequence). The CDR3 spells CASSISGRIQETQYF. The CDR3 nucleotides are TGTGCCAGTAGTATTAGCGGGAGAATCCAAGAGACCCAGTACTTC. The full variable domain, its missing parts supplied by reference TRBV19 and TRBJ2-5, is DGGITQSPKYLFRKEGQNVTLSCEQNLNHDAMYWYRQDPGQGLRLIYYSQIVNDFQKGDIAEGYSVSREKKESFPLTVTSAQKNPTAFYLCASSISGRIQETQYFGPGTRLLVL.

The chain has TRBV3-1 (or the pseudogene TRBV3-2) and TRBJ2-5, with a tentative D call TRBD2 (6 bases). The CDR3 covers 15 residues. CDR1 and CDR2 (germline): LGHDT, YNNKEL (reference sequence). V lost 4 bases and J 7 bases, leaving 19 bases between the germline ends. The CDR3 bases are TGTGCCAGCAGCCCTACTGGCGGGGCGCTTGGGACCCAGTACTTC. Translation: CASSPTGGALGTQYF.

The chain is built from TRBV5-1 and TRBJ2-1; 7 positions match TRBD2. Germline V CDR1 and CDR2: SGHRS, YFSETQ. Trimming at V came to 3 bases and at J to 2 bases, leaving 5 bases not matched to a gene. The CDR3 is made up of 15 amino acids. The CDR3, as DNA: TGCGCCAGCAGCTCCTTTGCGGGAGCCTACAATGAGCAGTTCTTC. Its protein product is CASSSFAGAYNEQFF.

There are a few counts of this clone. This sequence joins TRBV7-6 and TRBJ1-3; weak D call: TRBD1 (5 bases). This CDR3 spans 14 amino acids. Germline V gene data show CDR1 as SGHVS and CDR2 as FNYEAQ. The V and J ends lost 6 bases and 2 bases respectively, with 11 bases between them. The CDR3 loop is CASSYRSPGNTIYF. Written as DNA, the CDR3 is TGTGCCAGCAGTTACAGGTCCCCTGGAAACACCATATATTTT.

This chain links TRBV30 with TRBJ2-3; TRBD2 agrees at 14 bases. From germline, CDR1 is GTSNPN and CDR2 SVGIG (reference sequence). The CDR3 sequence is 15 residues long. With 2 bases clipped from V and 4 bases from J, the junction kept 2 bases outside the gene matches. This chain's CDR3 is CAWSPTSGRADTQYF. DNA for the CDR3: TGTGCCTGGAGTCCGACTAGCGGGAGGGCAGATACGCAGTATTTT.

The chain recombines TRBV28 with TRBJ1-5; 7 nucleotides line up with TRBD1. The CDR3 length is 16 residues. Germline V CDR1 and CDR2: MDHEN, SYDVKM. The ends lost 4 bases at V and 2 bases at J; junction bases unmatched: 8. Written as DNA, the CDR3 is TGTGCCAGCAGTTCCACCCGACAGGGAGGCAATCAGCCCCAGCATTTT. Its protein product is CASSSTRQGGNQPQHF.

This chain uses TRBV11-1 with TRBJ1-2; D is undetermined. Trimming removed 2 bases from V and 5 bases from J, with 12 bases in between. CDR1 SGHAT and CDR2 FQDESV come from the germline V gene (reference sequence). The length of the CDR3 is 14 residues. Here the CDR3 DNA reads TGTGCCAGCAGCTTAAAGTCAGCTCCGTATGGCTACACCTTC. Translation: CASSLKSAPYGYTF.

The rearrangement links TRBV6-6 to TRBJ1-2; D gene ambiguous. The germline V and J ends were trimmed by 0 bases and 5 bases, with 13 bases remaining between them. CDR1 MNHNY and CDR2 SVGAGI come from the germline V gene (reference sequence). CDR3 length: 15 amino acids. CDR3: CASSYSTGSNYGYTF. Here the CDR3 DNA reads TGTGCCAGCAGTTACTCGACGGGCAGCAATTATGGCTACACCTTC.